This note documents a single TCR beta chain sequence. Its cognate antigen is unknown. Germline assignment: CDR1 MNHEY and CDR2 SMNVEV (reference sequence). Trimming pared 6 bases from V and 6 bases from J, leaving 17 bases between. The CDR3 sequence is 14 residues long. Through Arm-PCR of CDR3 regions and iRepertoire HTBI primers, TCR beta libraries were built. TCRdb redid the calling of the multiplex PCR reads with MiXCR, one entry per CDR3 protein. This sample has about 310,000 distinct CDR3 sequences, with 22% found just once. The time point: persistent/refractory GD, antithyroid drugs over 5 years with positive TRAb. Construction of the TCR library relied on RNA isolated from PBMCs. Graves' disease was diagnosed by American Thyroid Association guidelines. The data belong to a study of regulatory T cells in long-lasting Graves disease. Background on the study: Persistent cases were those of Graves' disease that involved over 5 years of antithyroid drugs with positive TSH receptor antibodies. Findings and limits, study-wide: Sharing of public clonotypes was greater in persistent patients (about 2,500) than in new patients (almost 1,000).

Here the sequenced sample was peripheral blood mononuclear cells (PBMCs), taken when the disease was refractory, from a patient treated with antithyroid drugs. The source of this sequence is a female donor with Graves disease. This chain links TRBV27 with TRBJ1-1; D gene uncertain. CDR3 bases: TGTGCCAGCAGACTTGGAGTGGATTCCGCTGAAGCTTTCTTT. It is translated as CASRLGVDSAEAFF.